This T cell receptor beta chain was identified during a study of T cells after posttransplantation cyclophosphamide. Libraries were prepared by immunoSEQ multiplex PCR; TCRdb keeps only in-frame clonotypes and omits some of them. The sample lists about 24,000 clones, none appearing once, the ten largest making up over 6.5%. This clone was observed many times. CDR1 and CDR2 (germline): SGHRS, YFSETQ. V was trimmed by 0 bases and J by 9 bases, leaving 10 bases between them. The CDR3 is made up of 13 amino acids. The receptor was isolated from an older woman in good health, CMV-negative, and a related stem cell transplant donor. The chain carries TRBV5-1 and TRBJ2-1; D is undetermined. The sample comprised PBMCs. This chain's CDR3 is CASSLERFGEQFF. The CDR3 DNA reads as TGCGCCAGCAGCTTGGAACGGTTCGGTGAGCAGTTCTTC.